Listed below are T cell receptor beta chains from one sample, sequenced in a study of OX40 agonist ivuxolimab in advanced cancers. Assay: immunoSEQ multiplex PCR; the TCRdb copy retains only in-frame clones and omits some. The table has 30,000 to 40,000 clones, roughly 92% seen once; the top ten hold 22%. The input for sequencing was CD4+ or CD8+ T cells sorted from blood, taken in a trial of the OX40 agonist ivuxolimab. These receptors originate from an adult with an advanced solid tumor such as melanoma, head and neck, liver or kidney cancer. CDR3s include the opening cysteine and the closing phenylalanine or tryptophan. D genes are given only for firm matches. Size is omitted from some rows. Given values are once, few, many or a class for expanded clones.

clone_size: NA
cdr3_length: 14
d_call: NA
j_call: TRBJ1-1
v_call: TRBV9
cdr3_nt: TGTGCCAGCAGCGTCGGACACGCGAACACTGAAGCTTTCTTT
cdr3_aa: CASSVGHANTEAFF

clone_size: NA
cdr3_length: 12
d_call: NA
j_call: TRBJ2-5
v_call: TRBV29-1
cdr3_nt: TGCAGCGTTTTTAGGGCCCAAGAGACCCAGTACTTC
cdr3_aa: CSVFRAQETQYF

clone_size: NA
cdr3_length: 14
d_call: NA
j_call: TRBJ2-2
v_call: TRBV30
cdr3_nt: TGTGCCTGGAGTGTATGGGGTCTGGCCGGGGAGCTGTTTTTT
cdr3_aa: CAWSVWGLAGELFF

clone_size: NA
cdr3_length: 16
d_call: TRBD2
j_call: TRBJ2-3
v_call: TRBV10-1
cdr3_nt: TGCGCCAGCAGTGAGCCAGAAGCGGGAGGCACAGATACGCAGTATTTT
cdr3_aa: CASSEPEAGGTDTQYF

clone_size: NA
cdr3_length: 13
d_call: NA
j_call: TRBJ1-1
v_call: TRBV6-5
cdr3_nt: TGTGCCAGCACCCAAGGGTGGGGCACTGAAGCTTTCTTT
cdr3_aa: CASTQGWGTEAFF

clone_size: NA
cdr3_length: 20
d_call: TRBD2
j_call: TRBJ2-1
v_call: TRBV4-2
cdr3_nt: TGTGCCAGCAGCGCCTTAGGGGGTAGCGGGAGGGGGAGCTCCTACAATGAGCAGTTCTTC
cdr3_aa: CASSALGGSGRGSSYNEQFF

clone_size: NA
cdr3_length: 15
d_call: NA
j_call: TRBJ2-1
v_call: TRBV6-6
cdr3_nt: TGTGCCAGCAGTTACTTGACGGGATCCTACAATGAGCAGTTCTTC
cdr3_aa: CASSYLTGSYNEQFF

clone_size: NA
cdr3_length: 18
d_call: TRBD2
j_call: TRBJ2-1
v_call: TRBV28
cdr3_nt: TGTGCCAGCAGTTCCCTTGGGATTAGCGGGAGGGCCCACAATGAGCAGTTCTTC
cdr3_aa: CASSSLGISGRAHNEQFF

clone_size: NA
cdr3_length: 13
d_call: NA
j_call: TRBJ2-7
v_call: TRBV7-9
cdr3_nt: TGTGCCAGCAGCTTAGCGGGAGCGGGCGAGCAGTACTTC
cdr3_aa: CASSLAGAGEQYF

clone_size: NA
cdr3_length: 15
d_call: NA
j_call: TRBJ2-3
v_call: TRBV11-2
cdr3_nt: TGTGCCAGCAGCTTACACGGGGCGCCGGGAGATACGCAGTATTTT
cdr3_aa: CASSLHGAPGDTQYF

clone_size: NA
cdr3_length: 13
d_call: TRBD2
j_call: TRBJ2-1
v_call: TRBV6-6
cdr3_nt: TGTGCCAGCAGCTACGGGGAGGGGAATGAGCAGTTCTTC
cdr3_aa: CASSYGEGNEQFF

clone_size: NA
cdr3_length: 13
d_call: NA
j_call: TRBJ2-7
v_call: TRBV28
cdr3_nt: TGTGCCAGCAGTTTGACAGGAACCTACGAGCAGTACTTC
cdr3_aa: CASSLTGTYEQYF

clone_size: NA
cdr3_length: 15
d_call: TRBD1
j_call: TRBJ2-5
v_call: TRBV27
cdr3_nt: TGTGCCAGCAGTTTCCGGGACAGGGCTTTGGAGACCCAGTACTTC
cdr3_aa: CASSFRDRALETQYF

clone_size: NA
cdr3_length: 13
d_call: NA
j_call: TRBJ1-2
v_call: TRBV5-5
cdr3_nt: TGTGCCAGCAGCTTGGGAATCCGACCTGGCTACACCTTC
cdr3_aa: CASSLGIRPGYTF

clone_size: NA
cdr3_length: 15
d_call: NA
j_call: TRBJ2-1
v_call: TRBV7-9
cdr3_nt: TGTGCCAGCAGCTCAGAAAGGGGTACTAGGAATGAGCAGTTCTTC
cdr3_aa: CASSSERGTRNEQFF

clone_size: NA
cdr3_length: 16
d_call: NA
j_call: TRBJ2-3
v_call: TRBV18
cdr3_nt: TGTGCCAGTGCACAGGATGGAGCGGAGGGCACAGATACGCAGTATTTT
cdr3_aa: CASAQDGAEGTDTQYF

clone_size: NA
cdr3_length: 19
d_call: NA
j_call: TRBJ2-3
v_call: TRBV4-1
cdr3_nt: TGCGCCAGCAGCCAGACATTATATAGCGCTCAAGGAGACACAGATACGCAGTATTTT
cdr3_aa: CASSQTLYSAQGDTDTQYF

clone_size: NA
cdr3_length: 16
d_call: NA
j_call: TRBJ2-7
v_call: TRBV4-3
cdr3_nt: TGCGCCAGCAGCCAAGCGAGAGCGGTAAAATCCTACGAGCAGTACTTC
cdr3_aa: CASSQARAVKSYEQYF

clone_size: few
cdr3_length: 15
d_call: NA
j_call: TRBJ2-1
v_call: TRBV9
cdr3_nt: TGTGCCAGCAGCGTAGGCGGCGGCTCCTACAATGAGCAGTTCTTC
cdr3_aa: CASSVGGGSYNEQFF

clone_size: few
cdr3_length: 17
d_call: NA
j_call: TRBJ2-2
v_call: TRBV7-5
cdr3_nt: TGTGCCAGAAGCTTAGGGAACCGGGACTTGGTTACCGGGGAGCTGTTTTTT
cdr3_aa: CARSLGNRDLVTGELFF